The clone carrying this T cell receptor beta chain was counted a few times. The CDR3 consists of 14 residues. V lost 0 bases, J lost 2 bases, and 9 bases lay in between. Germline CDR1 and CDR2: SGHRS and YFSETQ. Unique molecular identifiers were incorporated when the TCRbeta library was constructed. A single record per CDR3 protein comes from TCRdb applying MiXCR to the PCR reads. The data contain some 280,000 distinct CDR3 sequences, approximately 9.8% of them singletons. This entry belongs to a study of T-cell reconstitution after alpha-beta-depleted transplantation in children. The source was PBMCs from the stem cell graft donor, collected from the stem cell graft. The rearrangement joins TRBV5-1 to TRBJ2-7; perhaps D is TRBD1 or TRBD2 (5 bases each). This TCR was sampled from a human donor who donated a stem cell graft to a child with SCID. This CDR3 reads CASSLVGTAYEQYF. The CDR3 DNA is TGCGCCAGCAGCTTGGTAGGGACCGCCTACGAGCAGTACTTC. The entire variable domain, with the rest obtained from reference TRBV5-1 and TRBJ2-7, is as follows: KAGVTQTPRYLIKTRGQQVTLSCSPISGHRSVSWYQQTPGQGLQFLFEYFSETQRNKGNFPGRFSGRQFSNSRSEMNVSTLELGDSALYLCASSLVGTAYEQYFGPGTRLTVT.